This record looks at one T cell receptor (beta chain) sequence and its context. Antigen unknown. These data belong to a study of somatic mutations in cytotoxic T cells in rheumatoid arthritis. The study, taken as a whole, reports: Among under 75 patients, about eight showed a largest CD8+ clone that surpassed 20% of CD8+ cells. The targets (antigens) of the expanded CD8+ clones were not known. Unlike healthy controls, rheumatoid arthritis patients had CD8+ clonality that increased with age.

TCRdb's table, derived via immunoSEQ multiplex PCR, lists solely in-frame clones and lacks some. Of roughly 18,000 clones listed, roughly 70% are singletons. Recruitment of healthy controls drew on blood donors, who had a median age of 56 years (range 21-70) and were about 55% female. In germline, CDR1 is SEHNR, CDR2 FQNEAQ (reference sequence). V lost 4 bases to trimming and J lost 6 bases; unmatched junction nucleotides: 9. This CDR3 comprises 14 residues. The specimen sequenced was CD8+ T cells sorted from blood. The sequence derives from an older woman in good health. The chain uses TRBV7-9 and TRBJ2-7; 7 bases map to TRBD2. Written as DNA, the CDR3 is TGTGCCAGCAGCTCGGGGCGGGGGTTGGGCGAGCAGTACTTC. It is translated as CASSSGRGLGEQYF.